The clone carrying this TCR beta chain was counted at least ten times. Amplification of TCR beta CDR3 regions used RNA as the template. The TCR CDR3 first-round RT-PCR relied on the HTBI primer set. Via MiXCR, TCRdb re-called the multiplex PCR reads, giving one row per CDR3 protein. In the table there are some 500,000 distinct CDR3 sequences, approximately 25% of which are singletons. The CDR3 length is 13 residues. Looked up from germline, CDR1 is WSHSY and CDR2 is SAAADI. The J segment lost 5 bases and the V segment lost 7 bases, leaving 6 bases of the junction unmatched. The data stem from a study of T cells in Graves' hyperthyroidism and ophthalmopathy. Disease lasting under 3 months, a NOSPECS grade of at least 4, and a Clinical Activity Score of at least 3 were features of the ophthalmopathy patients.

Sequencing used blood. The chain is built from TRBV10-2 and TRBJ1-1; TRBD1 agrees at 8 bases. The receptor's source is a woman in her thirties with Graves' ophthalmopathy. The CDR3 reads CASTGQGPTEAFF. CDR3 in DNA: TGCGCCAGCACCGGACAGGGCCCGACTGAAGCTTTCTTT.